This entry features one T cell receptor beta chain sequence. Its matching antigen is unknown. The source of the sample is a study of cytomegalovirus exposure and HLA in healthy donors. General observations from the study: Cytomegalovirus association was assigned to under 200 TCR beta chains. A further, later analysis showed that HLA-associated TCR beta chains (compared with equally common others) were more clonally expanded.

The PCR used 60 Vbeta and 13 Jbeta primers. The table came from immunoSEQ multiplex PCR; TCRdb's copy has only in-frame clones and leaves some out. The sample lists 130,000 to 150,000 clones, 70% to 90% occurring once. Sequencing was performed on PBMCs. The sequence derives from a woman aged 40 to 50 in good health and CMV-seropositive.

The CDR3 sequence: CAWKDWGGNEQFF. The DNA of the CDR3 is TGTGCCTGGAAGGACTGGGGAGGGAATGAGCAGTTCTTC. The V gene is TRBV30, the J gene TRBJ2-1; 7 bases fit TRBD2. V lost 4 bases to trimming and J lost 7 bases; unmatched junction nucleotides: 7. The CDR3 contains 13 residues. Germline V gene sequence: CDR1 GTSNPN, CDR2 SVGIG (reference sequence).